This is a list of T cell receptor beta chains from one sample in a study of blood T cell repertoires in COVID-19. Profiled with immunoSEQ multiplex PCR; TCRdb holds only in-frame clones, not every one. The sample includes fewer than 35,000 clones, 90% of them seen just once. Sequenced: peripheral blood. The receptor set was obtained from a man in his sixties with active COVID-19. Both conserved end residues are part of each CDR3. D genes are given only for firm matches. For some rows the clone size is stated as once, few or many, or as a class when expanded; others skip it.

J,size,V,D,DNA,CDR3
TRBJ2-7,few,TRBV5-4,-,TGTGCCAGCAGCTTAGGAGGTTACGAGCAGTACTTC,CASSLGGYEQYF
TRBJ2-3,-,TRBV18,-,TGTGCCAGCTCCCCTCTCGATACGCAGTATTTT,CASSPLDTQYF
TRBJ2-7,-,TRBV29-1,-,TGCAGCGTTCAGCCCCAGGGGGGATCCTACGAGCAGTACTTC,CSVQPQGGSYEQYF
TRBJ2-5,-,TRBV12-3/TRBV12-4,-,TGTGCCAGCAGTTTAGCGGGCCAAGGGGCCCAGTACTTC,CASSLAGQGAQYF
TRBJ2-5,-,TRBV6-5,TRBD2,TGTGCCAGCACCTTGCGGGGGGGACCGGAGACCCAGTACTTC,CASTLRGGPETQYF
TRBJ2-3,-,TRBV29-1,-,TGCAGCGTTGATCTTGGGGCAAGCACAGATACGCAGTATTTT,CSVDLGASTDTQYF
TRBJ2-2,-,TRBV11-2,TRBD2,TGTGCCAGCAGCTCATTCTTAAGACTAGCGGGGGGAAACACCGGGGAGCTGTTTTTT,CASSSFLRLAGGNTGELFF
TRBJ2-5,-,TRBV15,TRBD1,TGTGCCACCAGCAGAGACCGAGACAGGGGGTACGAGACCCAGTACTTC,CATSRDRDRGYETQYF
TRBJ2-3,-,TRBV13,TRBD2,TGTGCCAGCAGCCGATGGACTAGCGGGGGCGACGGGCAGTATTTT,CASSRWTSGGDGQYF
TRBJ2-7,-,TRBV19,-,TGTGCCAGTAGTATAGGCCCCTTGGGGAGGCTCAGCGAGCAGTACTTC,CASSIGPLGRLSEQYF
TRBJ1-1,-,TRBV7-9,-,TGTGCCAGCAGCTTACAGGGCCAGGACACTGAAGCTTTCTTT,CASSLQGQDTEAFF
TRBJ1-4,-,TRBV6-2/TRBV6-3,-,TGTGCCAGCAGTCGGCGGCAGGGTGGTGAAAAACTGTTTTTT,CASSRRQGGEKLFF
TRBJ2-3,-,TRBV10-3,-,TGTGCCATCAGTGTCCTTATAAGGGGTACTAGCACAGATACGCAGTATTTT,CAISVLIRGTSTDTQYF
TRBJ1-1,-,TRBV5-1,-,TGCGCCAGCAGCTTGCTCGGCTCGACTGGAACTTTCTTT,CASSLLGSTGTFF
TRBJ2-3,-,TRBV19,-,TGTGCCAGTAGTCCCCAGCGGGGCACAGATACGCAGTATTTT,CASSPQRGTDTQYF
TRBJ1-6,-,TRBV5-4,TRBD1,TGTGCCAGCAGGGCAGGGACAGGGAGGGATCCCCTCCACTTT,CASRAGTGRDPLHF
TRBJ2-5,few,TRBV5-1,-,TGCGCCAGCAGCTTCTCCCGCGGGGCCCCGACACCACCCCGGGAGACCCAGTACTTC,CASSFSRGAPTPPRETQYF
TRBJ2-7,-,TRBV5-1,TRBD1,TGCGCCAGCATTGACACCGGGACAGATCGAAACGAGCAGTACTTC,CASIDTGTDRNEQYF
TRBJ2-7,-,TRBV19,TRBD1,TGTGCCAGTAGCATGGGACAGACCTACGAGCAGTACTTC,CASSMGQTYEQYF
TRBJ1-1,-,TRBV7-8,-,TGTGCCAGCAGCTTAGCAAGGGGGTATCGGAGTGAAGCTTTCTTT,CASSLARGYRSEAFF
TRBJ2-4,-,TRBV5-7,-,TGTGCCAGCAGCTTGGTCCCAGGGCGGATTCTAGCCAAAAACATTCAGTACTTC,CASSLVPGRILAKNIQYF
TRBJ1-6,-,TRBV2,-,TGTGCCAGCAGTGTATACCTGAGTAATTCACCCCTCCACTTT,CASSVYLSNSPLHF
TRBJ1-4,-,TRBV6-5,-,TGTGCCAGCAATCCCAGGGGCCGTGAAAAACTGTTTTTT,CASNPRGREKLFF
TRBJ1-1,-,TRBV2,-,TGTGCCAGCAGAGTTCCTGCCGGAGGACCGAACACTGAAGCTTTCTTT,CASRVPAGGPNTEAFF
TRBJ1-4,-,TRBV6-5,TRBD1,TGTGCCAGCCGGGACAGGGTCGGAAAACTGTTTTTT,CASRDRVGKLFF
TRBJ2-7,-,TRBV6-4,-,TGTGCCAGCAGCCGGAGACGGGCCTACGAGCAGTACTTC,CASSRRRAYEQYF
TRBJ2-2,-,TRBV10-3,TRBD1,TGTGCCATCAGTGAGGGGACAGGGTACACCGGGGAGCTGTTTTTT,CAISEGTGYTGELFF
TRBJ1-2,-,TRBV18,TRBD1,TGTGCCAGCTCACCACCTACGACAGGGGGCGGTCTAGGTGGCTACACCTTC,CASSPPTTGGGLGGYTF
TRBJ1-5,-,TRBV19,-,TGTGCCAGTAGTATATGGTTAAGCAGGTCAGCGGTCCAGCCCCAGCATTTT,CASSIWLSRSAVQPQHF
TRBJ1-1,-,TRBV3-1/TRBV3-2,-,TGTGCCAGCAGCCAGCTTGGGACAAATGTATATGAAGCTTTCTTT,CASSQLGTNVYEAFF
TRBJ2-5,-,TRBV10-3,TRBD1,TGTGCCATCAGTGCCGGGACAGGGGCAGAGACCCAGTACTTC,CAISAGTGAETQYF
TRBJ1-1,-,TRBV10-3,-,TGTGCCATCAGTGAGTCCCCCGTAGCCACTGAAGCTTTCTTT,CAISESPVATEAFF
TRBJ2-7,-,TRBV4-2,TRBD2,TGTGCCAGCAGCCAGTACCCTACCAGCGGGGGGCTGCAGTACGAGCAGTACTTC,CASSQYPTSGGLQYEQYF
TRBJ2-3,-,TRBV7-3,-,TGTGCCAGCAGTCCTACGGGGGTGGATACGCAGTATTTT,CASSPTGVDTQYF
TRBJ1-5,-,TRBV7-8,-,TGTGCCAGCAGCTTAGCCCCTCTCACGGGGGGCAATCAGCCCCAGCATTTT,CASSLAPLTGGNQPQHF
TRBJ1-1,-,TRBV4-3,-,TGCGCCAGCAGCCAAGATGGCGGGTTGACTGAAGCTTTCTTT,CASSQDGGLTEAFF